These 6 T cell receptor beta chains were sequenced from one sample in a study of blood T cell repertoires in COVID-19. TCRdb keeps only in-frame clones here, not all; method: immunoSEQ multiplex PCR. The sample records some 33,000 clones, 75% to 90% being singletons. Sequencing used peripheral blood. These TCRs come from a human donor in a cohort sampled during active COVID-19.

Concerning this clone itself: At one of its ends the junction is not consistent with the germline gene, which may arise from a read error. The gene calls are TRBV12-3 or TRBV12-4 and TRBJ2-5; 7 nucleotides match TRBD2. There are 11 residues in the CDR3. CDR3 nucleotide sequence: TGTGCCAGCAGTTTGGGACTACAAAGAAACTTC. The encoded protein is CASSLGLQRNF.

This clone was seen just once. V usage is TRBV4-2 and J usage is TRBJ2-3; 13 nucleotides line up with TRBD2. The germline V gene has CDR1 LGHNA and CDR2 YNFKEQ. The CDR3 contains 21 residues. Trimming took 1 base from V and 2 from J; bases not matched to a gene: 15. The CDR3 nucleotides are TGTGCCAGCAGCCAAGCAAAGACCGGGACTAGCGGGGCTCGGCACACAGATACGCAGTATTTT. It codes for CASSQAKTGTSGARHTDTQYF.

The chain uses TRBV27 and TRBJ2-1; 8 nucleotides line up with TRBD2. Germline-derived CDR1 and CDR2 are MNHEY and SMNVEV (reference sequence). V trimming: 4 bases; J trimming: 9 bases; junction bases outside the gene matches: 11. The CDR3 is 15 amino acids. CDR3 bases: TGTGCCAGCAGTTCGCGGGAGGCGGGTTACCTTGAGCAGTTCTTC. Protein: CASSSREAGYLEQFF.

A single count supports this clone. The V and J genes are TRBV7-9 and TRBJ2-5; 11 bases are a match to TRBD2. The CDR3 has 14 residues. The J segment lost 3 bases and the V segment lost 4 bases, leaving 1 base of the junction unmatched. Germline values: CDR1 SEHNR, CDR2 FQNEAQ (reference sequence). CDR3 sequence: CASSSLAGEETQYF. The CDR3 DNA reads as TGTGCCAGCAGCTCACTAGCGGGGGAAGAGACCCAGTACTTC.

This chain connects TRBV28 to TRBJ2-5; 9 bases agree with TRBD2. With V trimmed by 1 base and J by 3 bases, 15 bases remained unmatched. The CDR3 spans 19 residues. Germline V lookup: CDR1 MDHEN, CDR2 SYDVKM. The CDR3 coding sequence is TGTGCCAGCAGTTTATCCCCCAGTTATCTAGCGGGACGGGAAGAGACCCAGTACTTC. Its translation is CASSLSPSYLAGREETQYF. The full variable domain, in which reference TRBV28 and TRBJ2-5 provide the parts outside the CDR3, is DVKVTQSSRYLVKRTGEKVFLECVQDMDHENMFWYRQDPGLGLRLIYFSYDVKMKEKGDIPEGYSVSREKKERFSLILESASTNQTSMYLCASSLSPSYLAGREETQYFGPGTRLLVL.

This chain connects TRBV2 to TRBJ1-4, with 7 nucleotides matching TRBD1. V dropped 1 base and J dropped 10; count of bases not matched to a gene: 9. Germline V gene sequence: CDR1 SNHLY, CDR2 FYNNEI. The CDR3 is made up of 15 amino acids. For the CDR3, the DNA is TGTGCCAGCAGTGAAGGAACAGGGGCCTGGGGAAAACTGTTTTTT. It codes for CASSEGTGAWGKLFF. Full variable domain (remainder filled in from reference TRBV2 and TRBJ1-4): EPEVTQTPSHQVTQMGQEVILRCVPISNHLYFYWYRQILGQKVEFLVSFYNNEISEKSEIFDDQFSVERPDGSNFTLKIRSTKLEDSAMYFCASSEGTGAWGKLFFGSGTQLSVL.